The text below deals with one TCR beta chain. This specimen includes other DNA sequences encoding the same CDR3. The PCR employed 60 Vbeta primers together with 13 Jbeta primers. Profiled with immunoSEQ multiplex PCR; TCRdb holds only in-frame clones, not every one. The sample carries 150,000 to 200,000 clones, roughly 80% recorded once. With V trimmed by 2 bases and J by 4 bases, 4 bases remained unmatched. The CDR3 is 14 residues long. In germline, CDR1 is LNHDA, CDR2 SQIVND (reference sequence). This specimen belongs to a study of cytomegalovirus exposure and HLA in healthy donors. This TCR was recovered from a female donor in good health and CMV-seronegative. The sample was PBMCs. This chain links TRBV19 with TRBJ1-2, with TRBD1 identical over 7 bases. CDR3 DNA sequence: TGTGCCAGTAGTATATTGGCAGGGGGCTATGGCTACACCTTC. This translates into CASSILAGGYGYTF.